This T cell receptor (beta chain) emerged from a study of blood T cell repertoires in COVID-19. The overall study: Spain, Italy and the United States supplied samples that represented acute and convalescent COVID-19. PBMCs, B-cell-depleted T cells, or T cells were the source of the cDNA or gDNA that made up the material.

This CDR3 spans 14 amino acids. The germline gives CDR1 KGHDR, CDR2 SFDVKD. Germline trimming cut 5 bases from V and 7 bases from J; bases unmatched to any gene: 6. Per the original data handling: Cell counts per sample came from amplifying reference gene primers. Produced via immunoSEQ multiplex PCR; TCRdb's table is partial and in-frame only. That table gives V, J and clone size, and the DNA gave D and trimming. This table holds around 91,000 clones, approximately 79% found once. Sequenced sample: peripheral blood. The receptor was isolated from an elderly woman with active or convalescent COVID-19. The genes are TRBV24-1 and TRBJ1-5; 8 bases align to TRBD1. CDR3 DNA: TGTGCCACCAGTGCCAGGGGGCAGAGACAGCCCCAGCATTTT. Its protein product is CATSARGQRQPQHF.